This T cell receptor beta chain is drawn from a study of T cell responses to AZD1222 COVID-19 vaccine. Findings of the study overall: Baseline seropositivity occurred in only six AZD1222 recipients. Possibly, clonal diversity was underestimated; donors were largely white British and included more females.

The CDR3 runs to 16 residues. Germline lookup yields CDR1 SGHDT and CDR2 YYEEEE. Germline trimming cut 6 bases from V and 5 bases from J; bases unmatched to any gene: 14. The assay was immunoSEQ multiplex PCR, and TCRdb's table has in-frame clones only and misses some. The profile shows 130,000 or so clones, 65% to 90% of them singletons. On this clone: Its antigen is undetermined.

The sequences come from peripheral blood, collected 28 days after the second dose of the MenACWY control vaccine. J is TRBJ2-4 and V is TRBV5-6; TRBD2 aligns across 7 bases. This receptor was obtained from an adult who received the MenACWY meningococcal vaccine as a control. The CDR3 region has the DNA TGTGCCAGCAACCCTCGGGGGGTCCCGACTGAAAACATTCAGTACTTC. Protein: CASNPRGVPTENIQYF.